Described below is a single T cell receptor beta chain sequence and its context. The clone's antigen remains unknown. Base-call qualities are not available, and no considerably larger clone is one nucleotide away. A distance of 16 bases separates the germline ends of V and J, which lose 1 base and 2 bases respectively. Via the germline V gene (reference sequence), CDR1 is LGHDT and CDR2 YNNKEL. CDR3 length: 17 amino acids, cysteine to phenylalanine. Only the CDR3 DNA is retained, 51 bases long and in frame from the first base. The hyperthyroidism patients were between 18 and 65 years old and newly diagnosed, with a disease duration of less than 2 months. Patients with uncontrolled infections, other autoimmune diseases, pregnancy or lactation were excluded. Diagnoses were established on the basis of clinical symptoms, serum thyroxine and TRAb, thyroid ultrasound, and orbital computed tomography. Blood from progressor patients was collected at the time of first diagnosis with hyperthyroidism, before any ophthalmopathy symptoms had appeared. Ficoll-Paque density gradient centrifugation was used to isolate PBMCs from about 10 ml of fresh peripheral blood. Progressor patients were first diagnosed with Graves' hyperthyroidism and then developed ophthalmopathy during follow-up. Total RNA was extracted with Trizol reagent, and quality was checked on an Agilent 2100 Bioanalyzer.

This specimen belongs to a study of T cells in Graves' hyperthyroidism and ophthalmopathy (dated by TCRdb to the late 2010s). Looking at the study overall: Peripheral blood samples were taken at initial diagnosis, before any treatment was given. TCR V-J signatures able to tell the groups apart were searched for in a discovery cohort of 90 to 100 patients, of whom over 40 had Graves' ophthalmopathy and 55 to 65 had stable Graves' hyperthyroidism. Whether ophthalmopathy could be predicted prospectively was tested in an independent validation cohort made up of under 20 hyperthyroidism patients plus 17 patients who later progressed to ophthalmopathy. The 75 to 100 discovery patients were divided at random into training and test sets in a 7:3 ratio. In about 6 Graves' hyperthyroidism patients, the study also compared T-cell repertoires from thyroid tissue with T-cell repertoires from blood. Once sampling was done, hyperthyroidism patients were given methimazole at a starting dose of 30 mg daily, whereas ophthalmopathy patients were given high-dose intravenous methylprednisolone. TCR Vbeta CDR3 sequencing of roughly 140 peripheral blood samples (over 40 ophthalmopathy, some 75 hyperthyroidism and roughly 17 progressor patients) is reported in the paper. The research as a whole found: In validation, the model predicted progression to ophthalmopathy a median of 6.5 months before onset, with approximately 70% sensitivity and nearly 75% specificity. Sample size was not statistically predetermined, and investigators were not blinded to group allocation. A 13 V-J signature model separated ophthalmopathy from stable hyperthyroidism, with around 91% sensitivity and around 84% specificity in cross-validation and 80%/75% in testing. Blood samples also contained most of the expanded thyroid clonotypes (frequency above 0.001), which suggests that blood repertoires may reflect thyroid immune responses.

The TCR beta CDR3 regions were amplified from RNA transcripts. A first-round RT-PCR of the TCR CDR3 used the HTBI primer set with the Qiagen OneStep RT-PCR kit. Libraries were constructed in a second round of multiplex PCR, after which size selection and purification were carried out. The libraries were sequenced on an Illumina HiSeq2000 using paired-end 100 bp reads. On the study's bioinformatics: Raw data were processed with SOAPnuke, discarding reads with adapters, uncalled bases, mean Phred below 15, or no exact constant-primer or identifier match. High-quality paired reads were merged with COPE v1.2.5, and unique nucleotide sequences were defined as clonotypes. MiTCR v1.1 was used to align clonotypes to the IMGT TRBV, TRBD and TRBJ reference segments. Only V-J combinations with frequency above 0.0001, covering approximately 99% of repertoires, were analysed. A TCS score was defined as the ratio of F50 (clonal expansion) to E x V (chaos), with BLOSUM62-based TCRdist applied between CDR3 peptides within each V-J. Welch's t-statistics and random forest reduced fewer than 550 V-J features to 10 to 15, which were used in a naive Bayes classifier (R e1071). The raw public data were reprocessed by TCRdb itself: fastp quality trimming at Q25, MiXCR clonotype calling, in-frame beta chains only. Under each unique CDR3 protein, matching rows form one entry showing the most common genes and DNA. What appears here as the V and J calls and clone size reflects TCRdb's work, not the paper's. The sample data list under 200,000 distinct CDR3 sequences, and about 9% of these were observed just once. The ten largest clones represent 22% of the sample.

Material for sequencing was blood. This TCR derives from a woman under 30 with Graves' hyperthyroidism that later progressed to Graves' ophthalmopathy. Recombination linked TRBV3-1 to TRBJ2-3; no D gene is confidently identified. The CDR3 loop reads CASSQVSSLRATDTQYF. DNA sequence: TGTGCCAGCAGCCAAGTGTCAAGCCTAAGGGCCACAGATACGCAGTATTTT.